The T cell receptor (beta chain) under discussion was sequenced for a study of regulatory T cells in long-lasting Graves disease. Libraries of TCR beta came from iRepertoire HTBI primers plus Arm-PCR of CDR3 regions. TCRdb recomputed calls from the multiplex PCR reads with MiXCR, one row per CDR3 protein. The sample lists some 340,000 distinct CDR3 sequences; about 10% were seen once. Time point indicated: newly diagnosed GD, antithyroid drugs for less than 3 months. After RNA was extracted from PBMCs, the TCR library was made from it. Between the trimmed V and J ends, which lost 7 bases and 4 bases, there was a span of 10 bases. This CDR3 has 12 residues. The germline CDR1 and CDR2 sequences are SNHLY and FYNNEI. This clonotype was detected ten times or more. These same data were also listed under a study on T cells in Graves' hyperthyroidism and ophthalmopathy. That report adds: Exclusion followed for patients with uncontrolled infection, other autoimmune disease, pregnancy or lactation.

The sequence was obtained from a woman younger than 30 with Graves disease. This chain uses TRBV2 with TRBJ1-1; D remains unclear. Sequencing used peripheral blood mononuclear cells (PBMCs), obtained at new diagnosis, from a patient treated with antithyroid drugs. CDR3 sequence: CASNPASTEAFF. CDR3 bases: TGTGCCAGCAATCCAGCCTCCACTGAAGCTTTCTTT. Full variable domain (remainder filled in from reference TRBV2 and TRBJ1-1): EPEVTQTPSHQVTQMGQEVILRCVPISNHLYFYWYRQILGQKVEFLVSFYNNEISEKSEIFDDQFSVERPDGSNFTLKIRSTKLEDSAMYFCASNPASTEAFFGQGTRLTVV.